These 9 T cell receptor beta chains were sequenced from one sample in a study of kidney transplant recipient with SARS-CoV-2 infection. TCRdb reanalysed the reads using MiXCR and keeps one entry per CDR3 protein. The sample holds about 240,000 distinct CDR3 sequences, 29% seen once. The sample was a blood sample, taken at baseline and on day 111 from a kidney transplant recipient. Every receptor here comes from a male patient aged 30 to 40 who had COVID-19 and was a kidney transplant recipient. Part of the T cell pool may stem from the graft donor.

This clonotype was observed many times. V is TRBV6-4 and J is TRBJ2-2, with TRBD2 identical over 7 bases. Germline V lookup: CDR1 MRHNA, CDR2 SNTAGT. The CDR3 length is 15 residues. V lost 6 bases, J lost 3 bases, and 7 bases stayed unmatched. The CDR3 loop is CASRDSGLDTGELFF. The CDR3 DNA reads as TGTGCCAGCAGGGATAGCGGGTTAGACACCGGGGAGCTGTTTTTT.

This clonotype was picked up many times. This chain joins TRBV10-3 and TRBJ2-5; D remains unclear. The CDR3 is 16 residues long. Deletions cut 2 bases from V and 3 bases from J, with 16 bases between. The germline V gene has CDR1 ENHRY and CDR2 SYGVKD. Here the CDR3 reads CAISEIPLGYEETQYF. The CDR3 DNA follows: TGTGCCATCAGTGAGATCCCATTGGGTTATGAAGAGACCCAGTACTTC.

This clonotype was counted only a few times. The V gene is TRBV18, the J gene TRBJ2-2, with D hard to call. V shed 2 bases and J shed 2 bases, with 6 bases lying between them. The CDR3 is 14 residues long. Germline values: CDR1 KGHSH, CDR2 LQKENI. CDR3 sequence: CASSPMENTGELFF. DNA for the CDR3: TGTGCCAGCTCACCAATGGAAAACACCGGGGAGCTGTTTTTT.

This clonotype has only a few counts. V gene TRBV5-1 combines with J gene TRBJ1-2; D is uncertain. The CDR3 spans 16 residues. From germline, CDR1 is SGHRS and CDR2 YFSETQ. V was trimmed by 6 bases and J by 4 bases, leaving 22 bases between them. CDR3 sequence reads: CASNRASVRRTYGYTF. For the CDR3, the DNA is TGCGCCAGCAATAGAGCATCGGTTCGAAGGACCTATGGCTACACCTTC.

As regards this clonotype: This may be a read error: a much more frequent sequence differs by one nucleotide. The chain links TRBV16 to TRBJ1-2; D uncertain. The CDR3 is 17 residues long. Germline CDR1 KGHSY, CDR2 FQNENV. V lost 5 bases and J 4 bases, leaving 23 bases between the germline ends. The CDR3 bases are TGTGCCAGCAGCTTACGTACGGCCGTTAGAAAGACCTATGGCTACACCTTC. Protein product: CASSLRTAVRKTYGYTF. Based on the CDR3 plus reference TRBV16 and TRBJ1-2, the full variable domain is GEEVAQTPKHLVRGEGQKAKLYCAPIKGHSYVFWYQQVLKNEFKFLISFQNENVFDETGMPKERFSAKCLPNSPCSLEIQATKLEDSAVYFCASSLRTAVRKTYGYTFGSGTRLTVV.

This clonotype was seen at least ten times. The genes are TRBV6-1 and TRBJ1-4; 9 nucleotides agree with TRBD1. Germline CDR1 and CDR2: MNHNS and SASEGT. V trimming: 2 bases; J trimming: 8 bases; junction bases outside the gene matches: 9. CDR3 length: 16 residues. The CDR3 DNA is TGTGCCAGCAGTGAAAACGCCGGGACAGGGAGGGAAAAACTGTTTTTT. Residues: CASSENAGTGREKLFF.

This clonotype has a count of ten or more. The rearrangement uses TRBV7-6 and TRBJ1-5, with no clear D. V was pared by 1 base and J by 0 bases, with 4 bases between. From germline, CDR1 is SGHVS and CDR2 FNYEAQ. CDR3 length: 14 amino acids. CDR3 residues: CASSLEFSNQPQHF. CDR3 nucleotide sequence: TGTGCCAGCAGCTTAGAGTTTAGCAATCAGCCCCAGCATTTT.

The sample holds many counts of this clonotype. The CDR3 bases are TGCAGCGTTTCCTTGCACAATGAGCAGTTCTTC. Encoded protein: CSVSLHNEQFF. The V call is TRBV29-1, the J call TRBJ2-1; D uncertain. Trimming stripped 5 bases from V and 5 bases from J, with 7 bases between. Germline V gene lookup returns CDR1 SQVTM and CDR2 ANQGSEA. This CDR3 region has 11 residues.

To note about this clonotype: A much larger clone is a single base away; this may be a read error. This chain uses TRBV6-1 with TRBJ1-1, with a tentative D call TRBD1 (6 bases). Germline values: CDR1 MNHNS, CDR2 SASEGT. The CDR3 covers 14 residues. This CDR3 reads CAGSEAWDITEAFF. The CDR3, as DNA: TGTGCCGGCAGTGAAGCTTGGGACATCACTGAAGCTTTCTTT.